This T cell receptor (beta chain) was sequenced for a study of cytomegalovirus exposure and HLA in healthy donors. Across the whole study: The approximately 120 validation repertoires used the same platform as the 666 first-cohort repertoires, a later analysis reported. Findings of the study overall: The dataset shows that most TCR sequences were rare, while some public TCRs occurred in many donors.

Worth noting for this clone: Its specificity is unknown.

The CDR3 contains 18 residues. Germline V lookup: CDR1 LGHNA, CDR2 YNFKEQ. V lost 0 bases and J lost 1; bases outside the gene matches: 10. The assay was immunoSEQ multiplex PCR, and TCRdb's table has in-frame clones only and misses some. This table holds 120,000 or so clones, roughly 89% found once. Input material: PBMCs. The chain is built from TRBV4-2 and TRBJ1-1; 8 bases match TRBD1. The source is a woman under 30 in good health and CMV-seronegative. CDR3 in amino acids: CASSQDLWQGAENTEAFF. In DNA form, the CDR3 reads TGTGCCAGCAGCCAAGATCTTTGGCAGGGGGCAGAGAACACTGAAGCTTTCTTT.